This TCR beta chain was recovered during a study of blood T cells in healthy people across ages. General study findings and limits: Strongly correlated with naive T cell percentage was TCR beta diversity.

The length of the CDR3 is 15 residues. Trimming took 5 bases from V and 0 from J, leaving 11 bases between them. CDR1 and CDR2 from the germline V gene are SGHTA and FQGNSA. A second PCR, run for roughly 7 to 11 cycles, used a sample-barcoded 5' primer plus a J-beta primer mix. TCRdb fed the 5' RACE reads into MiXCR, producing one record per CDR3 protein. Among almost 300,000 distinct CDR3 sequences listed, less than 30% were seen once. To note about this clonotype: The antigen remains undetermined.

There were healthy Caucasian individuals from Russia, aged about 6 to 95, serving as donors. The chain recombines TRBV7-2 with TRBJ1-3; the D gene is possibly TRBD1 (6 bases). The sample comprised blood. The clonotype was recovered from a woman in her 70s in good health. The CDR3 DNA reads TGTGCCAGCAGCCCAAGGGGGAGCTCTGGAAACACCATATATTTT. It specifies CASSPRGSSGNTIYF.